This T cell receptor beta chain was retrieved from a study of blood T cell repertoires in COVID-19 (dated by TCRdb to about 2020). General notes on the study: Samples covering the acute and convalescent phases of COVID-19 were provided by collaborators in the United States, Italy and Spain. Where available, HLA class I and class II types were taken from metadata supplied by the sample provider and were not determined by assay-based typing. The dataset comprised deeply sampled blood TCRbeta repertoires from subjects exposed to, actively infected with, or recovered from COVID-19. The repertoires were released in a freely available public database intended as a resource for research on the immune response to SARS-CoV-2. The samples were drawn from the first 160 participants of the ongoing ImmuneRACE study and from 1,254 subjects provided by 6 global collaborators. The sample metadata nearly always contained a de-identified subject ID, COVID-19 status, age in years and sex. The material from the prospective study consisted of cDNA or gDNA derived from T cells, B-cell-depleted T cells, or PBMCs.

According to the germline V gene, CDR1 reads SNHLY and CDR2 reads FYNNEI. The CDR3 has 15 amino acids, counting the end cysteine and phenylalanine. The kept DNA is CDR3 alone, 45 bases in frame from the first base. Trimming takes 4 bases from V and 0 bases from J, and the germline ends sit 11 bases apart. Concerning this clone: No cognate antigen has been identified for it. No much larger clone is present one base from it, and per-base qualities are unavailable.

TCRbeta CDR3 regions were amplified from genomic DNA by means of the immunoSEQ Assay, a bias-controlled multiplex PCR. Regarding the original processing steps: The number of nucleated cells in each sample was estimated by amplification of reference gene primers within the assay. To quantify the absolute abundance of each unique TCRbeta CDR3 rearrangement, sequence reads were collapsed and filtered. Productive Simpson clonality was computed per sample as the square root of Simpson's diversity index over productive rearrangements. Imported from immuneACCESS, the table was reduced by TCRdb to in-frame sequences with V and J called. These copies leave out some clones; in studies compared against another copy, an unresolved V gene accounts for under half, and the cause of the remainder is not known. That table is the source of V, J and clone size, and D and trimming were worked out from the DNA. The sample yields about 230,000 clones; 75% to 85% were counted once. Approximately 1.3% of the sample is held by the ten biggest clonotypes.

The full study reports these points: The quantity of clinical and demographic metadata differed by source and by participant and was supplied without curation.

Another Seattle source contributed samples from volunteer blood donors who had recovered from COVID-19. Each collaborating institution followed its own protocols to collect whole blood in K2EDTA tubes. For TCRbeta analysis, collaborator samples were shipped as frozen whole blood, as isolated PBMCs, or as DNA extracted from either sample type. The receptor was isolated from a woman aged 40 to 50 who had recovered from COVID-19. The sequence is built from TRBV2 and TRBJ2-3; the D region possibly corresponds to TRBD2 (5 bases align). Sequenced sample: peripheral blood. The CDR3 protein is CASSGSSVSTDTQYF. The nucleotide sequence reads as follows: TGTGCCAGCAGTGGGAGTAGCGTTAGCACAGATACGCAGTATTTT.